The source of this T cell receptor (beta chain) is a study of T cells in Graves' hyperthyroidism and ophthalmopathy. Study-level findings and limits: Ophthalmopathy stood apart from stable hyperthyroidism in a 13 V-J model.

From RNA transcripts, TCR beta CDR3 regions were amplified. A first-round RT-PCR of the TCR CDR3 used the HTBI primer set. One entry per CDR3 protein results from TCRdb running MiXCR on the multiplex PCR reads. The table includes more than 550,000 distinct CDR3 sequences, 15% to 20% detected once. The CDR3 runs to 9 residues. Germline CDR1 MNHEY, CDR2 SVGEGT. Trimming took off 10 bases at V and 5 bases at J, with 4 bases between the two ends. With respect to this clonotype: Its antigen is not identified.

A lack of ophthalmopathy progression within 18 months defined stable Graves' hyperthyroidism. The receptor comes from a man aged 45 to 65 with Graves' hyperthyroidism. The sequencing sample was made of blood. This chain uses TRBV6-2 or TRBV6-3 with TRBJ2-3, with D hard to call. The CDR3 sequence: CAIGDTQYF. The CDR3, as DNA: TGTGCCATCGGAGATACGCAGTATTTT.